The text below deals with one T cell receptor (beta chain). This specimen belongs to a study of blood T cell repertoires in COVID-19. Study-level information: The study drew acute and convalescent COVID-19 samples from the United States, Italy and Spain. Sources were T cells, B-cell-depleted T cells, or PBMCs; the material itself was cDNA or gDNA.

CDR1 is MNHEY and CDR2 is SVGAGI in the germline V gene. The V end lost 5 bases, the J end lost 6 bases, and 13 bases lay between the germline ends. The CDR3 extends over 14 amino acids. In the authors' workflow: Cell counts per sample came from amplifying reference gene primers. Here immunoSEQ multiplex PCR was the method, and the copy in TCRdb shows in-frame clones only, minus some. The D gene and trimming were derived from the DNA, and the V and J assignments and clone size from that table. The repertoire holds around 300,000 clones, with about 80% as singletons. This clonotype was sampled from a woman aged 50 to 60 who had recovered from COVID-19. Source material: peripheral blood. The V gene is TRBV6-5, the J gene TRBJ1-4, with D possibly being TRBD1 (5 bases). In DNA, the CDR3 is TGTGCCAGCAGTCGGACATTCTCGGATGAAAAACTGTTTTTT. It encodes CASSRTFSDEKLFF.